The source of this T cell receptor (beta chain) is a study of tumor and adjacent non-tumor tissue in lung cancer. Across the whole study: Aged about 30 to 76 years, patients included 10 men and 5 women with stage I to III disease. Study-wide points: In normal lung, the top 100 clones were significantly more dominant than in tumor. Higher tumor TCR diversity was associated with shorter survival.

In regard to this clonotype: Its antigen is as yet unknown. Because it lacks the conserved phenylalanine or tryptophan at the end, this CDR3 is likely a read error.

TCRbeta libraries were built with three rounds of nested PCR, modified from ARM-PCR. One entry per CDR3 protein, called by TCRdb with MiXCR from the multiplex PCR reads. The sample holds roughly 82,000 distinct CDR3 sequences, under 80% seen once. This sample's RNA came from whole unsorted tissue. Distant lung tissue was collected more than 3 cm away from the tumor edge. Sequenced: distant non-tumor lung tissue. The origin of this receptor is a woman aged 45-59 years with non-small cell lung cancer.

CDR3 nucleotide sequence: TGCAGCATTCGAGGGGAGGTGGACACCGGGGAGCTGTTTTTA. Encoded protein: CSIRGEVDTGELFL. The gene calls are TRBV29-1 and TRBJ2-2; perhaps TRBD2 as D (6 bases). The V gene lost 8 bases and the J gene lost 3 bases, with 16 bases spanning the gap. CDR3 length: 14 residues. Germline V gives CDR1 SQVTM, CDR2 ANQGSEA.